Below are 10 T cell receptor beta chains sequenced from a single sample in a study of T cells after yellow fever vaccination. TCRdb itself ran the 5' RACE reads through MiXCR, one entry per CDR3 protein. The table lists 340,000 or so distinct CDR3 sequences, approximately 12% of them singletons, with approximately 3.4% in the top ten. This specimen consisted of CD4+ T cells sorted from PBMCs, obtained 15 days after the yellow fever booster vaccination. Receptor source: a man between 18 and 35 years old who received the YFV17D yellow fever vaccine.

The J gene is TRBJ1-6, the V gene TRBV5-5; D is unresolved. Germline assignment: CDR1 SGHKS and CDR2 YYEKEE (reference sequence). CDR3 length: 13 residues. V lost 0 bases and J 11 bases, leaving 9 bases between the germline ends. The CDR3 DNA reads as TGTGCCAGCAGCTTGGAGGGCCTCGCACCCCTCCACTTT. Amino acid sequence: CASSLEGLAPLHF.

The gene calls are TRBV10-2 and TRBJ2-7, with D perhaps TRBD1 or TRBD2 (6 bases each). Trimming shortened V by 6 bases and J by 3 bases, and 27 bases separated the two germline ends. Germline V gene data show CDR1 as WSHSY and CDR2 as SAAADI. CDR3 length equals 18 residues. The CDR3 sequence: CASRRLSKGGWMVYEQYF. CDR3 bases: TGCGCCAGCAGACGCCTTTCGAAGGGGGGTTGGATGGTCTACGAGCAGTACTTC.

This clonotype was seen only a few times. One end of the junction varies from germline; a read error may be responsible. V usage is TRBV10-3 and J usage is TRBJ2-3, with 13 positions matching TRBD2. This CDR3 is 15 amino acids long. Germline CDR1 and CDR2: ENHRY and SYGVKD. The CDR3 nucleotides read TGTGCCATCGGTGACGGACTAGCGGGGGCAGATACGCAGTATTTT. Protein sequence: CAIGDGLAGADTQYF.

There are a few counts of this clonotype. The chain combines TRBV12-3 or TRBV12-4 with TRBJ1-1; tentatively, D is TRBD1 (6 bases). Trimming took 7 bases from V and 0 from J, leaving 9 bases between them. CDR3 length: 13 amino acids. CDR3 region: CASKRQVNTEAFF. CDR3 nucleotide sequence: TGTGCCAGCAAGCGACAGGTGAACACTGAAGCTTTCTTT.

A few counts support this clonotype. The chain joins TRBV6-7 to TRBJ1-5; TRBD1 aligns across 8 bases. TRBV6-7 is noted as an ORF with a role that remains uncertain. Trimming cost V 7 bases and J 1 base; bases outside gene matches: 12. The CDR3 spans 17 residues. CDR3 nucleotides: TGTGCCAGCAAATTTGTTGGGACAGGTTACAGCAATCAGCCCCAGCATTTT. Translation: CASKFVGTGYSNQPQHF.

The chain combines TRBV14 with TRBJ2-7; D is perhaps TRBD1 or TRBD2 (5 bases each). Trimming removed 6 bases at V and 0 bases at J, with 18 bases between. CDR3 length: 16 residues. Per the germline V gene, CDR1 is SGHDN and CDR2 is FVKESK. The CDR3 region is CASRCGDLAPSYEQYV. The DNA of the CDR3 is TGTGCCAGCAGGTGTGGGGACCTGGCTCCCTCCTACGAGCAGTACGTC.

The chain recombines TRBV5-1 with TRBJ2-7; D unclear. V was cut by 5 bases and J by 9 bases, with 15 bases left in between. Per the germline V gene, CDR1 is SGHRS and CDR2 is YFSETQ. The length of the CDR3 is 12 residues. The CDR3: CASRPAALRQYV. The CDR3 DNA sequence: TGCGCCAGCAGACCAGCCGCCCTACGGCAGTACGTC.

At least ten counts were recorded for this clonotype. The CDR3 DNA is TGTGCCAGCGGCGGCCTTGAAGGAGATACGCAGTATTTT. It is translated as CASGGLEGDTQYF. The chain couples TRBV2 to TRBJ2-3; D remains unclear. This CDR3 is built from 13 residues. The germline CDR1 and CDR2 sequences are SNHLY and FYNNEI. With 8 bases removed from V and 5 bases from J, the gap between germline ends came to 14 bases.

The rearrangement links TRBV7-6 to TRBJ1-1; weak D call: TRBD1 (6 bases). The ends were cut back, 2 bases at V and 0 bases at J, with 13 bases in the middle. The CDR3 is 16 amino acids. In germline, CDR1 is SGHVS, CDR2 FNYEAQ. The CDR3 DNA is TGTGCCAGCAGCTTAAGTCAGGGGAAAATGAACACTGAAGCTTTCTTT. It specifies CASSLSQGKMNTEAFF.

The chain couples TRBV18 to TRBJ2-5, with no clear D. This CDR3 has 14 amino acids. Germline V gene lookup returns CDR1 KGHSH and CDR2 LQKENI. V gave up 3 bases and J gave up 1 base, with 9 bases separating them. DNA of the CDR3: TGTGCCAGCTCACCGGCGAATTCCCAAGAGACCCAGTACTTC. Translating it yields CASSPANSQETQYF.